These 13 T cell receptor beta chains share one sample of origin, sequenced in a study of cytomegalovirus exposure and HLA in healthy donors. This PCR relied on a set of 60 Vbeta primers and 13 Jbeta primers. Method: immunoSEQ multiplex PCR; TCRdb's copy keeps in-frame clones and lacks some. The sample includes around 150,000 clones, about 75% seen only once; the top ten take 0.98%. The sequenced material came from PBMCs. These receptor sequences come from a woman in her forties or fifties in good health and CMV-seropositive.

This rearrangement joins TRBV2 to TRBJ2-6; TRBD1 aligns across 11 bases. Trimming cost V 4 bases and J 0 bases; bases outside gene matches: 11. Germline V gene lookup returns CDR1 SNHLY and CDR2 FYNNEI. This CDR3 has 20 residues. CDR3 protein: CASSAGQGASRDSGANVLTF. The CDR3, as DNA: TGTGCCAGCAGTGCAGGACAGGGGGCAAGCCGAGACTCTGGGGCCAACGTCCTGACTTTC.

This clone is a singleton in its sample. The chain combines TRBV20-1 with TRBJ2-5, with unresolved D. Per the germline V gene, CDR1 is DFQATT and CDR2 is SNEGSKA (reference sequence). This CDR3 region has 11 residues. With 3 bases removed from V and 4 bases from J, the gap between germline ends came to 6 bases. The CDR3 spells CSASFLETQYF. The CDR3, as DNA: TGCAGTGCTAGCTTCTTAGAGACCCAGTACTTC.

This clone was detected a few times. The CDR3 spells CSVSGGAGNQPQHF. The CDR3 region has the DNA TGCAGCGTTTCGGGGGGCGCGGGGAATCAGCCCCAGCATTTT. V gene TRBV29-1 combines with J gene TRBJ1-5, with D maybe TRBD1 (6 bases). CDR3 length: 14 amino acids. Trimming shortened V by 5 bases and J by 4 bases, and 15 bases separated the two germline ends. CDR1 is SQVTM, CDR2 ANQGSEA, per germline.

This chain links TRBV4-3 with TRBJ2-3, with no clear D. CDR3 length equals 13 residues. Germline-derived CDR1 and CDR2 are LGHNA and YSLEER. V lost 7 bases and J 7 bases, leaving 15 bases between the germline ends. DNA of the CDR3: TGCGCCAGCACCTCCAAGATGGGCAATACGCAGTATTTT. Residues: CASTSKMGNTQYF.

This rearrangement joins TRBV19 to TRBJ2-6; D perhaps matches TRBD2 (6 bases). This CDR3 comprises 17 residues. Germline CDR1 reads LNHDA; CDR2 reads SQIVND (reference sequence). Trimming shortened V by 1 base and J by 2 bases, and 12 bases separated the two germline ends. CDR3 nucleotides: TGTGCCAGTAGTATAGGCCCCTCGGGAGCTGGGGCCAACGTCCTGACTTTC. It is translated as CASSIGPSGAGANVLTF.

The CDR3 region has the DNA TGTGCCAGCAGTTCGCCAGGGGTAAATGAAGCTTTCTTT. Amino acids: CASSSPGVNEAFF. The chain combines TRBV28 with TRBJ1-1, with TRBD1 as a possible D gene (6 bases). CDR3 size: 13 residues. V lost 4 bases to trimming and J lost 7 bases, with 13 bases between them. Germline V gene lookup returns CDR1 MDHEN and CDR2 SYDVKM.

The rearrangement links TRBV5-6 to TRBJ2-7; D perhaps matches TRBD2 (5 bases). Germline CDR1 and CDR2: SGHDT and YYEEEE. The ends were cut back, 4 bases at V and 2 bases at J, with 13 bases in the middle. CDR3 length equals 14 residues. The chain's CDR3 is CASSQGLTTYEQYF. CDR3 coding DNA: TGTGCCAGCAGCCAAGGACTGACTACCTACGAGCAGTACTTC.

This rearrangement joins TRBV2 to TRBJ1-4; D possibly corresponds to TRBD1 (6 bases). Germline V gene data show CDR1 as SNHLY and CDR2 as FYNNEI. Deletions cut 6 bases from V and 8 bases from J, with 10 bases between. The CDR3 sequence is 12 residues long. The CDR3 protein is CASRRGQEKLFF. The CDR3 region has the DNA TGTGCCAGCAGGAGAGGACAGGAAAAACTGTTTTTT.

V is TRBV29-1 and J is TRBJ2-5, with D possibly matching TRBD2 (6 bases). Germline assignment: CDR1 SQVTM and CDR2 ANQGSEA. The V end was cut by 5 bases, the J end by 1 base, with 8 bases between. The length of the CDR3 is 12 residues. The CDR3 is CSVLEGQETQYF. CDR3 DNA sequence: TGCAGCGTTTTGGAGGGCCAAGAGACCCAGTACTTC.

The rearrangement joins TRBV4-1 to TRBJ1-2; TRBD1 agrees at 8 bases. The trim removed 4 bases at V and 5 bases at J, leaving 9 bases unmatched. Germline CDR1 is MGHRA and CDR2 is YSYEKL. The CDR3 has 15 residues. CDR3 bases: TGCGCCAGCAGCCGAGGGACAGGAGTAGATTATGGCTACACCTTC. It is translated as CASSRGTGVDYGYTF.

This chain connects TRBV9 to TRBJ2-1, with 11 bases aligning to TRBD2. The CDR3 has 14 amino acids. CDR1 and CDR2 from the germline V gene are SGDLS and YYNGEE. J lost 7 bases, V lost 3 bases, and 3 bases had no gene match. Here the CDR3 DNA reads TGTGCCAGCAGCGGTAGCGGGAGGGTGAATGAGCAGTTCTTC. Translated, it gives CASSGSGRVNEQFF.

V and J are TRBV7-9 and TRBJ1-2, with 10 nucleotides matching TRBD1. This CDR3 comprises 15 residues. V shed 3 bases and J 5 bases; nucleotides not matched to a gene: 6. From germline, CDR1 is SEHNR and CDR2 FQNEAQ (reference sequence). For the CDR3, the DNA is TGTGCCAGCAGCTTCGGACAGGGGGGGGAATATGGCTACACCTTC. Protein product: CASSFGQGGEYGYTF.

The chain combines TRBV5-4 with TRBJ1-6, with 8 bases that match TRBD1. With V trimmed by 2 bases and J by 9 bases, 10 bases remained unmatched. Germline CDR1 reads SGHNT; CDR2 reads YYREEE (reference sequence). This CDR3 is built from 16 residues. The CDR3 reads CASSLPGGTLRSPLHF. For the CDR3, the DNA is TGTGCCAGCAGCTTACCAGGGGGCACCCTACGTTCACCCCTCCACTTT.